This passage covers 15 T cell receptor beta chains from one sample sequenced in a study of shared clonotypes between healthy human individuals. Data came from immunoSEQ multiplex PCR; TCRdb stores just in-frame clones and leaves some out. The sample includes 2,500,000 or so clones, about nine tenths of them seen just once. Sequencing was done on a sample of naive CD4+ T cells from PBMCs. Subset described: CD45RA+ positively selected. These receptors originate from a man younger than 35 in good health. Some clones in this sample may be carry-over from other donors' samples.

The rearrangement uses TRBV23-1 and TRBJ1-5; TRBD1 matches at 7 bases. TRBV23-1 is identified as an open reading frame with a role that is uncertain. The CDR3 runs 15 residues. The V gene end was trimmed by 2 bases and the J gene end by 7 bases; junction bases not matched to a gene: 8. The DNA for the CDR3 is TGCGCCAGCAGTCAAAGGGGGCGATCGGTCCAGCCCCAGCATTTT. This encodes CASSQRGRSVQPQHF.

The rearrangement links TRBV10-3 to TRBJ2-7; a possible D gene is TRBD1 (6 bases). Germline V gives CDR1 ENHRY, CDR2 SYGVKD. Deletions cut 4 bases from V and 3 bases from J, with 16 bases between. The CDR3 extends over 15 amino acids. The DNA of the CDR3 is TGTGCCATCAGTGCGGGGACAATGACCGACTACGAGCAGTACTTC. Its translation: CAISAGTMTDYEQYF.

In nucleotides, the CDR3 is TGTGCCTGGAGTGCCGTGGAGGGGGGCGAGCAGTACTTC. Amino acid sequence: CAWSAVEGGEQYF. The genes are TRBV30 and TRBJ2-7; D could derive from TRBD1 or TRBD2 (6 bases each). Germline V gives CDR1 GTSNPN, CDR2 SVGIG (reference sequence). The CDR3 consists of 13 residues. The V end lost 1 base, the J end lost 6 bases, and 13 bases lay between the germline ends.

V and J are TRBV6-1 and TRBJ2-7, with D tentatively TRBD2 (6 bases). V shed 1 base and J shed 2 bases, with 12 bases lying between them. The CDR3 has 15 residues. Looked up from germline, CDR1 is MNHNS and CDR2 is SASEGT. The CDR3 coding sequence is TGTGCCAGCAGTGAAGGTCTGGCGGGGCCCTACGAGCAGTACTTC. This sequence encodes CASSEGLAGPYEQYF.

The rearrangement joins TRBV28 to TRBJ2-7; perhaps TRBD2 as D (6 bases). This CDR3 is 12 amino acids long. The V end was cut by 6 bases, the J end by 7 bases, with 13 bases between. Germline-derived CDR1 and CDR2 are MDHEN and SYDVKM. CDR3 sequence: CASSPGGTEQYF. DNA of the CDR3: TGTGCCAGCAGCCCCGGGGGAACGGAGCAGTACTTC.

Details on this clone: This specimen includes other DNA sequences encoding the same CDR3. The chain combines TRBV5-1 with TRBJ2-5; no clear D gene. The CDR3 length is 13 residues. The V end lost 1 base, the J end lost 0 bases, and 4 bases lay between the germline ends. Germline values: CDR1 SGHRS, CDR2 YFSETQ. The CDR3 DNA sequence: TGCGCCAGCAGCTTGACGGACCAAGAGACCCAGTACTTC. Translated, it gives CASSLTDQETQYF.

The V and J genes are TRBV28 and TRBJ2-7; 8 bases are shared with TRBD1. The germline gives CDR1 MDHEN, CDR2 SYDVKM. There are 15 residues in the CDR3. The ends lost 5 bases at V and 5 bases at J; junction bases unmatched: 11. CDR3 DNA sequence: TGTGCCAGCAGTATCCGACGGACAGGGAAGGACGAGCAGTACTTC. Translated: CASSIRRTGKDEQYF.

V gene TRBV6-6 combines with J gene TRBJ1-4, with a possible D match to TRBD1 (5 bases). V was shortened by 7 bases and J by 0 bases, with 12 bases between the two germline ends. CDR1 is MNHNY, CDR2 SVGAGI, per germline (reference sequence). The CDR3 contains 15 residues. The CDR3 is CASKPSGATNEKLFF. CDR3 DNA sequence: TGTGCCAGCAAACCGTCGGGGGCAACTAATGAAAAACTGTTTTTT.

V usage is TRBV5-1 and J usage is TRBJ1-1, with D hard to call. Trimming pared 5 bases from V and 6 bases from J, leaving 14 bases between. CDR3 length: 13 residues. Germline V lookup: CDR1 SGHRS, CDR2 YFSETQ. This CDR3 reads CASSSDRAAEAFF. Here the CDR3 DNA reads TGCGCCAGCAGTTCCGACCGGGCGGCTGAAGCTTTCTTT.

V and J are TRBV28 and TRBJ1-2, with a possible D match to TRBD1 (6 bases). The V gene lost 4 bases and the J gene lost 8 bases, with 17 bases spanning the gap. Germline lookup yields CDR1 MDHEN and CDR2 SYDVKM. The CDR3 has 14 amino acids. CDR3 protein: CASSYQGRRSGYTF. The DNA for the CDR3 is TGTGCCAGCAGTTATCAGGGGCGACGTTCAGGCTACACCTTC.

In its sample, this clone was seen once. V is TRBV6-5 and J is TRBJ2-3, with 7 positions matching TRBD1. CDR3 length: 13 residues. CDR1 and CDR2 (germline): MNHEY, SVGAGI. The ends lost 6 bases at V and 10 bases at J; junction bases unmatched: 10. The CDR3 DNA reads TGTGCCAGCAGGATCAACGCCGGGACAGCGCAGTATTTT. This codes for CASRINAGTAQYF.

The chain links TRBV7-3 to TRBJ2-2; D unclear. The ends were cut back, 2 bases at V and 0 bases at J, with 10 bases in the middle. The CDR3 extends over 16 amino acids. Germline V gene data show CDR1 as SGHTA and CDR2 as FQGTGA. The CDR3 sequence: CASSLSPLANTGELFF. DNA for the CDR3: TGTGCCAGCAGCTTATCACCCCTAGCGAACACCGGGGAGCTGTTTTTT.

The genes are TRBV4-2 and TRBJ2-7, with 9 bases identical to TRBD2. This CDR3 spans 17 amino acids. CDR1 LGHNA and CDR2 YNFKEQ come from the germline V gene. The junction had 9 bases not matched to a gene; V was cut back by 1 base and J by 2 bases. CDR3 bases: TGTGCCAGCAGCCAAGGTGCTAGCGGGGCCGGAACCTACGAGCAGTACTTC. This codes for CASSQGASGAGTYEQYF.

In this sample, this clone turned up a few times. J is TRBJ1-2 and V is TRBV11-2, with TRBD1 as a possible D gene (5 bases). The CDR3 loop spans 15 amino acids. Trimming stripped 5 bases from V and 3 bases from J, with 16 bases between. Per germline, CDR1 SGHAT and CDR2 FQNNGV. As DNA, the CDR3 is TGTGCCAGCAGCCACCCCCCAGGAGGGGACTATGGCTACACCTTC. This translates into CASSHPPGGDYGYTF.

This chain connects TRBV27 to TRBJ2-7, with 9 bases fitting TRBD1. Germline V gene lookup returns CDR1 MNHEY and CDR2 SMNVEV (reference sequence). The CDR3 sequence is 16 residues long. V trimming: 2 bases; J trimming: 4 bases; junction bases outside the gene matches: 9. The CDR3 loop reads CASSLRTGQGTYEQYF. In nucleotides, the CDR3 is TGTGCCAGCAGTTTACGGACGGGACAGGGTACATACGAGCAGTACTTC.